Following are 29 T cell receptor beta chains from one sample sequenced in a study of T-cell reconstitution after alpha-beta-depleted transplantation in children. Unique molecular identifiers tagged the TCRbeta library. Using its own MiXCR run on the PCR reads, TCRdb lists one record per CDR3 protein. This repertoire shows about 980,000 distinct CDR3 sequences, around 30% found once; its top ten account for 28%. The sequencing used PBMCs, mostly from graft donor cells, collected 360 days after TCRalphabeta/CD19-depleted stem cell transplant. The receptor source for this set is a boy younger than two who had a stem cell transplant for SCID, so the T cells may come from the graft donor.

The chain combines TRBV5-1 with TRBJ2-7; D gene uncertain. The CDR3 loop spans 15 amino acids. Germline values: CDR1 SGHRS, CDR2 YFSETQ. Trimming shortened V by 0 bases and J by 3 bases, and 13 bases separated the two germline ends. This chain's CDR3 is CASSLGPKPNYEQYF. Here the CDR3 DNA reads TGCGCCAGCAGCTTGGGGCCGAAACCAAACTACGAGCAGTACTTC.

The chain uses TRBV20-1 and TRBJ2-7; a weak D match, TRBD1 (6 bases). Trimming pared 4 bases from V and 0 bases from J, leaving 16 bases between. The CDR3 has 15 amino acids. Looked up from germline, CDR1 is DFQATT and CDR2 is SNEGSKA (reference sequence). The DNA for the CDR3 is TGCAGTGCTAACCCAGGACAGCCGAGCTCCTACGAGCAGTACTTC. Amino acid sequence: CSANPGQPSSYEQYF.

CDR3 coding DNA: TGCGCCAGCAGCCAGACAGTGATCTCTGGGGCCAACGTCCTGACTTTC. Translation: CASSQTVISGANVLTF. The V call is TRBV5-1, the J call TRBJ2-6; weak D call: TRBD1 (5 bases). Germline CDR1 reads SGHRS; CDR2 reads YFSETQ. V gave up 4 bases and J gave up 0 bases, with 11 bases separating them. The CDR3 totals 16 residues.

This clonotype turned up a few times. V gene TRBV5-7 combines with J gene TRBJ1-5, with 8 bases that match TRBD1. TRBV5-7 is designated an ORF whose function remains uncertain. Losses at the gene ends were 0 bases for V and 6 bases for J; bases not matched to a gene: 5. CDR3 length equals 15 residues. The CDR3 coding sequence is TGTGCCAGCAGCTTGGTCTCAGGGGGCTGTCAGCCCCAGCATTTT. This gives the protein CASSLVSGGCQPQHF.

This clonotype turned up a few times. This chain links TRBV5-1 with TRBJ2-5, with 9 positions matching TRBD2. With 3 bases clipped from V and 2 bases from J, the junction kept 14 bases outside the gene matches. Germline loops: CDR1 SGHRS, CDR2 YFSETQ. The CDR3 length is 18 residues. CDR3 in amino acids: CASSSVWGLAGSQETQYF. CDR3 sequence (DNA): TGCGCCAGCAGCTCCGTGTGGGGTCTAGCGGGGTCTCAAGAGACCCAGTACTTC.

This sequence joins TRBV20-1 and TRBJ2-7, with D uncertain. Trimming took off 2 bases at V and 2 bases at J, with 7 bases between the two ends. The CDR3 sequence is 12 residues long. Germline V gene lookup returns CDR1 DFQATT and CDR2 SNEGSKA (reference sequence). The CDR3, as DNA: TGCAGTGCTAGAACCGAACCCTACGAGCAGTACTTC. It encodes CSARTEPYEQYF.

This clonotype was counted only a few times. The rearrangement joins TRBV28 to TRBJ1-3; tentatively, D is TRBD1 (5 bases). The germline V gene has CDR1 MDHEN and CDR2 SYDVKM. This CDR3 contains 17 residues. The ends were cut back, 2 bases at V and 4 bases at J, with 18 bases in the middle. CDR3 sequence (DNA): TGTGCCAGCAGTTTACATCCCTCCGGGGGGTCCGGAAACACCATATATTTT. Translating it yields CASSLHPSGGSGNTIYF. The full variable domain, rest sourced from reference TRBV28 and TRBJ1-3, is DVKVTQSSRYLVKRTGEKVFLECVQDMDHENMFWYRQDPGLGLRLIYFSYDVKMKEKGDIPEGYSVSREKKERFSLILESASTNQTSMYLCASSLHPSGGSGNTIYFGEGSWLTVV.

The rearrangement uses TRBV6-1 and TRBJ1-1; D is possibly TRBD1 (5 bases). Germline V gene lookup returns CDR1 MNHNS and CDR2 SASEGT. The germline V and J ends were trimmed by 9 bases and 5 bases, with 13 bases remaining between them. The CDR3 spans 12 residues. CDR3 residues: CASAREGTEAFF. In DNA, the CDR3 is TGTGCCAGTGCCAGGGAGGGAACTGAAGCTTTCTTT.

The chain combines TRBV12-3 or TRBV12-4 with TRBJ2-7; D gene ambiguous. V lost 5 bases, J lost 2 bases, and 7 bases lay in between. The CDR3 runs 12 residues. The CDR3, as DNA: TGTGCCAGCAGTCCCAGCACCTACGAGCAGTACTTC. It translates to CASSPSTYEQYF.

This clonotype came up a few times. The V call is TRBV20-1, the J call TRBJ2-6; 10 nucleotides align to TRBD2. With V trimmed by 2 bases and J by 0 bases, 4 bases remained unmatched. The CDR3 is 17 amino acids. Germline V gene sequence: CDR1 DFQATT, CDR2 SNEGSKA (reference sequence). The CDR3 here is CSARLAGVPSGANVLTF. The CDR3 DNA reads TGCAGTGCTAGACTAGCGGGGGTCCCCTCTGGGGCCAACGTCCTGACTTTC.

The chain uses TRBV18 and TRBJ1-1; D is unresolved. Trimming removed 3 bases from V and 5 bases from J, with 16 bases in between. There are 15 residues in the CDR3. Per the germline V gene, CDR1 is KGHSH and CDR2 is LQKENI. This CDR3 reads CASSPTLVEGTEAFF. The CDR3 bases are TGTGCCAGCTCACCTACCCTGGTGGAGGGAACTGAAGCTTTCTTT.

V gene TRBV6-5 combines with J gene TRBJ2-1; D might be TRBD1 or TRBD2, each matching 5 bases. Germline V gene data show CDR1 as MNHEY and CDR2 as SVGAGI. Deletions cut 4 bases from V and 4 bases from J, with 11 bases between. The CDR3 has 14 amino acids. This CDR3 reads CASSFGTPYNEQFF. The CDR3 nucleotides are TGTGCCAGCAGTTTTGGGACCCCGTACAATGAGCAGTTCTTC.

V is TRBV7-9 and J is TRBJ2-7; 14 nucleotides line up with TRBD2. Germline V lookup: CDR1 SEHNR, CDR2 FQNEAQ (reference sequence). J was trimmed by 2 bases and V by 5 bases; bases with no gene match: 2. This CDR3 comprises 15 residues. The CDR3 DNA reads TGTGCCAGCAGCAAGGGACTAGCGGGGGCCTACGAGCAGTACTTC. It translates to CASSKGLAGAYEQYF.

This clonotype appeared a few times. The chain links TRBV3-1 to TRBJ2-3; unclear D gene. The CDR3 consists of 12 residues. Per the germline V gene, CDR1 is LGHDT and CDR2 is YNNKEL (reference sequence). The V and J ends lost 4 bases and 7 bases respectively, with 9 bases between them. Here the CDR3 DNA reads TGTGCCAGCAGCCGGCGCGGACATACGCAGTATTTT. As protein: CASSRRGHTQYF.

The sample holds a few counts of this clonotype. V usage is TRBV15 and J usage is TRBJ2-1; D not certain. Germline values: CDR1 LNHNV, CDR2 YYDKDF (reference sequence). The CDR3 covers 14 residues. V shed 5 bases and J shed 5 bases, with 13 bases lying between them. The CDR3 sequence: CATSYSPNDNEQFF. The CDR3 DNA is TGTGCCACCAGCTACAGCCCCAATGACAATGAGCAGTTCTTC.

The sample holds a few counts of this clonotype. This chain uses TRBV6-2 or TRBV6-3 with TRBJ2-7, with no clear D. The germline gives CDR1 MNHEY, CDR2 SVGEGT. Trimming pared 7 bases from V and 0 bases from J, leaving 10 bases between. The CDR3 totals 13 residues. The CDR3 loop reads CASKPSISYEQYF. Written as DNA, the CDR3 is TGTGCCAGCAAACCGTCAATCTCCTACGAGCAGTACTTC.

CDR3 nucleotide sequence: TGTGCCAGCAGCGTAGAATGGGTCTCCGGGGAGCTGTTTTTT. Residues: CASSVEWVSGELFF. The J gene is TRBJ2-2, the V gene TRBV9; D is undetermined. This CDR3 region has 14 residues. Germline V gene data show CDR1 as SGDLS and CDR2 as YYNGEE. V was clipped by 0 bases and J by 6 bases, with 9 bases between them.

V and J are TRBV12-3 or TRBV12-4 and TRBJ2-1, with D possibly being TRBD1 (6 bases). This CDR3 spans 20 amino acids. Trimming took off 3 bases at V and 4 bases at J, with 28 bases between the two ends. The CDR3 spells CASSLGPGQKSHLPYNEQFF. As DNA, the CDR3 is TGTGCCAGCAGTTTGGGTCCCGGACAGAAGTCCCACCTACCATACAATGAGCAGTTCTTC.

The V and J genes are TRBV7-2 and TRBJ2-7; 7 bases are shared with TRBD2. The CDR3 contains 15 residues. The V and J ends lost 1 base and 3 bases, in that order; junction bases with no gene match: 6. Germline CDR1 and CDR2: SGHTA and FQGNSA. The CDR3 nucleotides read TGTGCCAGCAGCTTAGAGCCGTGGGACTACTACGAGCAGTACTTC. It specifies CASSLEPWDYYEQYF.

In DNA, the CDR3 is TGTGCCAGCCCTAAAGGGGGACAGGGGCGCCACGAGCAGTACTTC. It specifies CASPKGGQGRHEQYF. The chain joins TRBV21-1 to TRBJ2-7; TRBD1, the D gene given by the table, was not confirmed from the DNA. TRBV21-1 counts as a pseudogene. The CDR3 is 15 amino acids.

This clonotype was seen at least ten times. V gene TRBV7-9 combines with J gene TRBJ2-2; TRBD1 aligns across 8 bases. V lost 7 bases and J lost 0; bases outside the gene matches: 10. The CDR3 runs to 17 residues. Germline V gene sequence: CDR1 SEHNR, CDR2 FQNEAQ (reference sequence). CDR3 loop: CASTPSRTGSNTGELFF. DNA for the CDR3: TGTGCCAGCACCCCGAGCAGGACAGGGTCGAACACCGGGGAGCTGTTTTTT. Variable domain in full (rest from reference TRBV7-9 and TRBJ2-2): DTGVSQNPRHKITKRGQNVTFRCDPISEHNRLYWYRQTLGQGPEFLTYFQNEAQLEKSRLLSDRFSAERPKGSFSTLEIQRTEQGDSAMYLCASTPSRTGSNTGELFFGEGSRLTVL.

This clonotype was picked up a small number of times. The chain combines TRBV28 with TRBJ1-5; tentative D call: TRBD1 (5 bases). Per the germline V gene, CDR1 is MDHEN and CDR2 is SYDVKM. The CDR3 extends over 16 amino acids. V lost 4 bases and J lost 6, with 19 bases in between. CDR3 DNA: TGTGCCAGCAGTTCTCCCGGGACCGGGACCCGTCAGCCCCAGCATTTT. Amino acid sequence: CASSSPGTGTRQPQHF.

The chain uses TRBV5-1 and TRBJ1-2, with D possibly matching TRBD1 (6 bases). Germline CDR1 and CDR2: SGHRS and YFSETQ. CDR3 length: 14 amino acids. V lost 1 base, J lost 2 bases, and 9 bases lay in between. The CDR3 reads CASSLTGMNYGYTF. CDR3 in DNA: TGCGCCAGCAGCTTGACAGGGATGAACTATGGCTACACCTTC.

CDR3 DNA: TGCGCCAGCAGCCATCTAGTCCGGGGCACCGGGGAGCTGTTTTTT. Amino acid sequence: CASSHLVRGTGELFF. The chain carries TRBV4-1 and TRBJ2-2, with D possibly matching TRBD2 (5 bases). Germline-derived CDR1 and CDR2 are MGHRA and YSYEKL. V dropped 3 bases and J dropped 4 bases, with 12 bases sitting between them. CDR3 size: 15 residues.

The rearrangement joins TRBV2 to TRBJ2-5, with TRBD2 matching 10 bases. This CDR3 contains 16 residues. With 1 base clipped from V and 3 bases from J, the junction kept 5 bases outside the gene matches. The V gene's germline CDR1 is SNHLY and CDR2 FYNNEI. The CDR3 DNA reads as TGTGCCAGCAGTGAAGGCCCTAGCGGGGGTGAAGAGACCCAGTACTTC. Encoded protein: CASSEGPSGGEETQYF. Variable domain in full (rest from reference TRBV2 and TRBJ2-5): EPEVTQTPSHQVTQMGQEVILRCVPISNHLYFYWYRQILGQKVEFLVSFYNNEISEKSEIFDDQFSVERPDGSNFTLKIRSTKLEDSAMYFCASSEGPSGGEETQYFGPGTRLLVL.

This clonotype was seen only a few times. The chain carries TRBV20-1 and TRBJ2-7; the match to TRBD1 covers 9 bases. The CDR3 has 20 residues. Trimming cost V 1 base and J 0 bases; bases outside gene matches: 19. CDR1 is DFQATT, CDR2 SNEGSKA, per germline (reference sequence). CDR3 residues: CSARGMGELPGQGSSYEQYF. The CDR3 bases are TGCAGTGCTAGAGGTATGGGAGAATTGCCGGGACAGGGAAGCTCCTACGAGCAGTACTTC.

This clonotype was detected only once. V usage is TRBV28 and J usage is TRBJ1-5, with a possible D match to TRBD1 (5 bases). With 5 bases removed from V and 0 bases from J, the gap between germline ends came to 23 bases. The CDR3 runs to 19 residues. From germline, CDR1 is MDHEN and CDR2 SYDVKM. The CDR3 is CASSAGAFAGLHSNQPQHF. The CDR3 region has the DNA TGTGCCAGCAGTGCCGGGGCCTTCGCGGGCCTTCATAGCAATCAGCCCCAGCATTTT.

The gene calls are TRBV5-1 and TRBJ2-2; no definite D call. This CDR3 contains 15 residues. CDR1 and CDR2 from the germline V gene are SGHRS and YFSETQ. The V and J ends lost 6 bases and 6 bases respectively, with 18 bases between them. The CDR3 DNA sequence: TGCGCCAGCAAGGAACCCAGCATCAATGCCGGGGAGCTGTTTTTT. Its protein product is CASKEPSINAGELFF.

The chain employs TRBV14 and TRBJ2-5; either TRBD1 or TRBD2 may fit D (5 bases each). V was clipped by 4 bases and J by 4 bases, with 16 bases between them. Per the germline V gene, CDR1 is SGHDN and CDR2 is FVKESK. This CDR3 is built from 15 residues. The CDR3 DNA is TGTGCCAGCAGCCGGCTGAGGGGCAGGGTAGAGACCCAGTACTTC. Translating gives CASSRLRGRVETQYF.